This TCR beta chain is from a study of shared clonotypes between healthy human individuals. The V gene lost 2 bases and the J gene lost 4 bases, with 8 bases spanning the gap. CDR1 and CDR2 (germline): MDHEN, SYDVKM. The CDR3 covers 13 residues. Produced via immunoSEQ multiplex PCR; TCRdb's table is partial and in-frame only. This sample has 400,000 or so clones; around 96% occur once, and the top ten carry 0.32%. The specimen was memory CD8+ T cells sorted from blood. Subset reported: CD45RO+ cells pooled with CCR7-negative TemRA cells. This TCR was sampled from a man younger than 45 in good health. This sequence joins TRBV28 and TRBJ1-2; D is unclear. The CDR3 sequence: CASSLGDPYGYTF. The CDR3 DNA is TGTGCCAGCAGTTTAGGGGATCCCTATGGCTACACCTTC.